The 2 T cell receptor beta chains listed next were all sequenced from one sample in a study of T cell responses to AZD1222 COVID-19 vaccine. Method: immunoSEQ multiplex PCR; TCRdb's copy keeps in-frame clones and lacks some. The sample includes some 150,000 clones, approximately 94% of them seen just once. The input for sequencing was peripheral blood, taken on day 0 of AZD1222 vaccination. The receptors derive from an adult in good health.

The rearrangement links TRBV7-9 to TRBJ2-7; TRBD2 is a possible D gene (5 bases). V was shortened by 5 bases and J by 3 bases, with 11 bases between the two germline ends. CDR1 SEHNR and CDR2 FQNEAQ come from the germline V gene (reference sequence). The CDR3 consists of 13 residues. The CDR3 spells CASSTDGLYEQYF. The CDR3 DNA reads TGTGCCAGCAGCACGGACGGACTCTACGAGCAGTACTTC. Complete variable domain (other parts from reference TRBV7-9 and TRBJ2-7): DTGVSQNPRHKITKRGQNVTFRCDPISEHNRLYWYRQTLGQGPEFLTYFQNEAQLEKSRLLSDRFSAERPKGSFSTLEIQRTEQGDSAMYLCASSTDGLYEQYFGPGTRLTVT.

The rearrangement joins TRBV28 to TRBJ1-2, with 8 positions matching TRBD1. There are 14 residues in the CDR3. Trimming removed 3 bases from V and 8 bases from J; junction bases left unmatched: 8. Germline lookup yields CDR1 MDHEN and CDR2 SYDVKM. CDR3 nucleotide sequence: TGTGCCAGCAGTTTCTCAAGGACAGGGTACGGCTACACCTTC. Protein sequence: CASSFSRTGYGYTF.